Presented here are 24 T cell receptor beta chains from one specimen sequenced in a study of human T cells and chemical hapten exposure. Time point given: pre-sensitization, week 0. As for treatment: therapeutic diphenylcyclopropenone sensitization with weekly scalp DPC. In TCRdb, the RACE reads were re-called with MiXCR into one record per CDR3 protein. The repertoire has more than 150,000 distinct CDR3 sequences, about 31% of them found once; the top ten carry 2.9%. The sequences come from whole blood, collected in connection with sensitization to the hapten diphenylcyclopropenone (DPC). The receptor set was obtained from a woman aged 25 to 39 with alopecia areata. Some clones in this sample may be carry-over from other donors' samples.

V usage is TRBV6-2 or TRBV6-3 and J usage is TRBJ1-1; the D is unclear. CDR3 length: 13 residues. V lost 5 bases to trimming and J lost 2 bases, with 9 bases between them. CDR1 MNHEY and CDR2 SVGEGT come from the germline V gene. The chain's CDR3 is CASSPIHNTEAFF. CDR3 bases: TGTGCCAGCAGTCCCATACATAACACTGAAGCTTTCTTT.

This clonotype was picked up many times. This chain links TRBV29-1 with TRBJ2-7; no definite D call. The CDR3 is 14 amino acids. Trimming cost V 2 bases and J 5 bases, with 16 bases left between them. Germline lookup yields CDR1 SQVTM and CDR2 ANQGSEA. The CDR3 sequence is CSVEFMARRDEQYF. The CDR3 DNA reads TGCAGCGTTGAATTTATGGCCCGCCGGGACGAGCAGTACTTC.

The rearrangement joins TRBV20-1 to TRBJ1-1; TRBD1 aligns across 7 bases. The CDR3 extends over 13 amino acids. Germline CDR1 reads DFQATT; CDR2 reads SNEGSKA (reference sequence). V lost 3 bases and J lost 0; bases outside the gene matches: 1. The DNA of the CDR3 is TGCAGTGCTAGGGGGACAGTGAACACTGAAGCTTTCTTT. It yields the protein CSARGTVNTEAFF.

In this sample, this clonotype turned up a few times. V is TRBV6-1 and J is TRBJ1-2; D remains ambiguous. The CDR3 consists of 11 residues. V was cut by 0 bases and J by 8 bases, with 4 bases left in between. Germline CDR1 MNHNS, CDR2 SASEGT. The CDR3 sequence: CASSEAGGYTF. In nucleotides, the CDR3 is TGTGCCAGCAGTGAAGCTGGAGGCTACACCTTC.

The chain is built from TRBV7-2 and TRBJ1-2, with a possible D match to TRBD1 (5 bases). The CDR3 is 15 amino acids. The germline V gene encodes CDR1 SGHTA and CDR2 FQGNSA. Deletions cut 1 base from V and 7 bases from J, with 16 bases between. As DNA, the CDR3 is TGTGCCAGCAGCTTAGGTGGGGGAGGGGCTCGTGGCTACACCTTC. Translation gives CASSLGGGGARGYTF. The whole variable domain, remainder taken from reference TRBV7-2 and TRBJ1-2, is GAGVSQSPSNKVTEKGKDVELRCDPISGHTALYWYRQSLGQGLEFLIYFQGNSAPDKSGLPSDRFSAERTGGSVSTLTIQRTQQEDSAVYLCASSLGGGGARGYTFGSGTRLTVV.

The chain recombines TRBV28 with TRBJ1-5; TRBD1 matches at 12 bases. CDR3 length: 16 amino acids. The V segment lost 5 bases and the J segment 6 bases; nucleotides outside the gene matches: 8. CDR1 and CDR2 (germline): MDHEN, SYDVKM. CDR3 sequence (DNA): TGTGCCAGCAGTACCCCCGGGACAGGGGGCTTTCAGCCCCAGCATTTT. This codes for CASSTPGTGGFQPQHF.

This clonotype appeared a single time. The chain joins TRBV2 to TRBJ2-1; D is unclear. V lost 2 bases to trimming and J lost 6 bases, with 8 bases between them. CDR3 length: 13 amino acids. CDR1 and CDR2 from the germline V gene are SNHLY and FYNNEI. Here the CDR3 reads CASSERLGNEQFF. The CDR3, as DNA: TGTGCCAGCAGTGAAAGGCTAGGCAATGAGCAGTTCTTC.

This sequence joins TRBV6-2 or TRBV6-3 and TRBJ2-7; 8 bases align to TRBD1. Per the germline V gene, CDR1 is MNHEY and CDR2 is SVGEGT. The CDR3 has 15 amino acids. V lost 5 bases to trimming and J lost 5 bases; unmatched junction nucleotides: 11. This chain's CDR3 is CASSPTGTGYDEQYF. The CDR3 DNA sequence: TGTGCCAGCAGTCCTACCGGGACAGGATATGACGAGCAGTACTTC.

The chain links TRBV7-2 to TRBJ1-6; D remains ambiguous. Germline CDR1 reads SGHTA; CDR2 reads FQGNSA. This CDR3 has 15 residues. V was trimmed by 5 bases and J by 0 bases, leaving 8 bases between them. The CDR3 is CASSTDSSYNSPLHF. The CDR3 nucleotides are TGTGCCAGCAGCACCGATAGCTCCTATAATTCACCCCTCCACTTT. Looking up the rest from reference TRBV7-2 and TRBJ1-6 gives the full variable domain: GAGVSQSPSNKVTEKGKDVELRCDPISGHTALYWYRQSLGQGLEFLIYFQGNSAPDKSGLPSDRFSAERTGGSVSTLTIQRTQQEDSAVYLCASSTDSSYNSPLHFGNGTRLTVT.

This clonotype has more than one count but fewer than ten. The gene calls are TRBV28 and TRBJ2-3; no reliable D call. The V end was cut by 1 base, the J end by 8 bases, with 7 bases between. There are 12 residues in the CDR3. Per germline, CDR1 MDHEN and CDR2 SYDVKM. In DNA, the CDR3 is TGTGCCAGCAGTTTATTTGCTCGTACGCAGTATTTT. Translating it yields CASSLFARTQYF.

The rearrangement joins TRBV28 to TRBJ1-4, with D hard to call. This CDR3 region has 15 residues. Per germline, CDR1 MDHEN and CDR2 SYDVKM. V gave up 3 bases and J gave up 5 bases, with 13 bases separating them. In DNA, the CDR3 is TGTGCCAGCAGTTTTATGGGGAGGGTCAATGAAAAACTGTTTTTT. Protein product: CASSFMGRVNEKLFF.

This clonotype was counted a few times. This chain joins TRBV29-1 and TRBJ1-2; D is perhaps TRBD1 (5 bases). CDR1 and CDR2 (germline): SQVTM, ANQGSEA. The CDR3 has 11 amino acids. V gave up 4 bases and J gave up 4 bases, with 7 bases separating them. CDR3 DNA: TGCAGCGTTGTGACAGCCTATGGCTACACCTTC. As protein: CSVVTAYGYTF.

The table lists this clonotype with a few counts. The CDR3 nucleotides read TGCGCCAGCAGCCCATATACAGAAAGCAATCAGCCCCAGCATTTT. This sequence encodes CASSPYTESNQPQHF. The chain carries TRBV4-1 and TRBJ1-5; D unclear. The CDR3 has 15 residues. Germline CDR1 is MGHRA and CDR2 is YSYEKL. V lost 4 bases, J lost 1 base, and 11 bases lay in between.

This clonotype was observed many times. This chain links TRBV7-9 with TRBJ1-2; D ambiguous. Germline CDR1 SEHNR, CDR2 FQNEAQ (reference sequence). V lost 5 bases and J 7 bases, leaving 8 bases between the germline ends. The CDR3 is 11 amino acids. Here the CDR3 reads CASSPDSGYTF. CDR3 DNA sequence: TGTGCCAGCAGCCCAGATTCTGGCTACACCTTC.

This clonotype was counted between two and nine times. The rearrangement uses TRBV6-1 and TRBJ2-2; 11 bases are shared with TRBD2. The germline V gene has CDR1 MNHNS and CDR2 SASEGT. Trimming cost V 6 bases and J 3 bases; bases outside gene matches: 6. CDR3 length: 16 residues. CDR3 region: CASSPLAGGYTGELFF. In DNA form, the CDR3 reads TGTGCCAGCAGCCCTCTAGCGGGGGGTTACACCGGGGAGCTGTTTTTT.

In this sample, this clonotype turned up a few times. The chain recombines TRBV6-6 with TRBJ2-1; 7 bases are shared with TRBD1. Germline loops: CDR1 MNHNY, CDR2 SVGAGI (reference sequence). V was pared by 5 bases and J by 6 bases, with 7 bases of the junction left unmatched. This CDR3 has 14 amino acids. CDR3 residues: CASSQVDRANEQFF. The CDR3 coding sequence is TGTGCCAGCAGTCAAGTAGACAGGGCCAATGAGCAGTTCTTC.

This rearrangement joins TRBV12-3 or TRBV12-4 to TRBJ2-1, with a weak D call TRBD2 (5 bases). Trimming removed 2 bases from V and 5 bases from J, with 7 bases in between. The CDR3 is made up of 13 amino acids. For the CDR3, the DNA is TGTGCCAGCAGTTTACAGCGGCACAATGAGCAGTTCTTC. As protein: CASSLQRHNEQFF.

This clonotype was found once. CDR3 in DNA: TGTGCCAGCAGCCAGGTGTGGGGCGCGGGAGGAGAAGCTTTCTTT. It is translated as CASSQVWGAGGEAFF. The V call is TRBV28, the J call TRBJ1-1; D might be TRBD1 (5 bases). Germline CDR1 MDHEN, CDR2 SYDVKM. V lost 6 bases and J 8 bases, leaving 22 bases between the germline ends. The CDR3 has 15 residues.

This clonotype has ten or more counts. The chain links TRBV28 to TRBJ1-1; no reliable D call. There are 12 residues in the CDR3. Germline V gene data show CDR1 as MDHEN and CDR2 as SYDVKM. V lost 6 bases, J lost 2 bases, and 7 bases lay in between. CDR3 residues: CASSDRNTEAFF. The CDR3 DNA reads as TGTGCCAGCAGCGACCGAAACACTGAAGCTTTCTTT.

The table lists this clonotype with a few counts. This chain's CDR3 is CSSRTGDVNSPLHF. The DNA of the CDR3 is TGCAGTAGCCGGACAGGGGACGTCAATTCACCCCTCCACTTT. This chain connects TRBV20-1 to TRBJ1-6; TRBD1 agrees at 9 bases. Germline lookup yields CDR1 DFQATT and CDR2 SNEGSKA (reference sequence). The CDR3 extends over 14 amino acids. J was trimmed by 7 bases and V by 8 bases; bases with no gene match: 9.

Turning to this clonotype: An end of the junction differs from the germline gene, which may be a read error. The chain has TRBV9 and TRBJ1-5; 7 bases line up with TRBD1. The CDR3 contains 15 residues. CDR1 and CDR2 from the germline V gene are SGDLS and YYNGEE. The CDR3 DNA follows: TGTGCCAGCAGCCCGACAGGGCGTGAGGGTCAGCCCCGGCATTTT. Its protein product is CASSPTGREGQPRHF.

This clonotype was detected a few times. V usage is TRBV4-2 and J usage is TRBJ2-7, with 7 bases fitting TRBD1. Germline CDR1 and CDR2: LGHNA and YNFKEQ. Trimming at V came to 8 bases and at J to 1 base, leaving 5 bases not matched to a gene. This CDR3 has 13 amino acids. The CDR3 nucleotides are TGTGCCAGCGGCTGGGGACAGTCCTACGAGCAGTACTTC. The encoded protein is CASGWGQSYEQYF.

This clonotype occurred a few times. CDR3 protein: CSARAGYRGKDYGYTF. The CDR3 DNA sequence: TGCAGTGCTAGAGCCGGATACAGGGGGAAGGACTATGGCTACACCTTC. V usage is TRBV20-1 and J usage is TRBJ1-2; TRBD1 aligns across 8 bases. V was pared by 1 base and J by 3 bases, with 10 bases of the junction left unmatched. Germline-derived CDR1 and CDR2 are DFQATT and SNEGSKA (reference sequence). The CDR3 loop spans 16 amino acids.

In DNA form, the CDR3 reads TGTGCCAGCAGCTTCCAGACGAACACTGAAGCTTTCTTT. It is translated as CASSFQTNTEAFF. The rearrangement links TRBV5-5 to TRBJ1-1; no reliable D call. The V gene's germline CDR1 is SGHKS and CDR2 YYEKEE (reference sequence). Trimming removed 2 bases from V and 1 base from J, with 6 bases in between. The CDR3 consists of 13 residues. Variable domain in full (rest from reference TRBV5-5 and TRBJ1-1): DAGVTQSPTHLIKTRGQQVTLRCSPISGHKSVSWYQQVLGQGPQFIFQYYEKEERGRGNFPDRFSARQFPNYSSELNVNALLLGDSALYLCASSFQTNTEAFFGQGTRLTVV.